The text below deals with one T cell receptor beta chain. This sample was included in a study of T cells in localized non-small cell lung cancer. This CDR3 is built from 15 residues. Sequenced by immunoSEQ multiplex PCR; TCRdb stores in-frame clones only, minus some. The profile covers roughly 10,000 clones, with 29% appearing a single time and roughly 5.2% taken by the ten largest. The chain is built from TRBV7-5 and TRBJ2-1; TRBD1 was called by the table and not checked on the DNA. TRBV7-5 is noted as a pseudogene. The TCR was taken from a man aged 35 to 70 with stage I lung adenocarcinoma. Sequences were derived from lung tumor tissue, sampled before any cancer treatment. In nucleotides, the CDR3 is TGTGCCAGCAGCGTTACTCGGACAGTCTACAATGAGCAGTTCTTC. This codes for CASSVTRTVYNEQFF.